Each of the 2 T cell receptor beta chains below was sequenced from the same sample in a study of response to subunit inactivated influenza vaccine. MiXCR, run by TCRdb on the RT-PCR reads, gives a single entry per CDR3 protein. Of approximately 570,000 distinct CDR3 sequences listed, roughly 8.2% were seen once; the top ten hold 13%. Sample: PBMCs from blood, taken about 24 months after vaccination. Every receptor here comes from a man aged 50 to 69 who received an inactivated influenza vaccine.

This clonotype appeared a few times. This chain joins TRBV20-1 and TRBJ2-1, with TRBD2 matching 10 bases. This CDR3 has 15 amino acids. Trimming at V came to 6 bases and at J to 6 bases, leaving 11 bases not matched to a gene. The germline gives CDR1 DFQATT, CDR2 SNEGSKA (reference sequence). The CDR3 DNA reads as TGCAGTGCACCACTGCCGGGACTAGCGCCCAATGAGCAGTTCTTC. Translation gives CSAPLPGLAPNEQFF.

J is TRBJ2-7 and V is TRBV28; D is perhaps TRBD2 (5 bases). The germline V and J ends were trimmed by 5 bases and 3 bases, with 26 bases remaining between them. The germline V gene encodes CDR1 MDHEN and CDR2 SYDVKM. The CDR3 is 18 residues long. Written as DNA, the CDR3 is TGTGCCAGCAGTCTGCAGCGATCGAGGGTTGCGATCCTCTACGAGCAGTACTTC. Translated, it gives CASSLQRSRVAILYEQYF.